The entry that follows covers one TCR beta chain sequence. Its antigen is undetermined. The data originate from a study of shared clonotypes between healthy human individuals. The deep-level immunoSEQ assay was used. Sequencing was performed with immunoSEQ multiplex PCR; in TCRdb, only in-frame clones are kept and a portion is missing. The sample has roughly 500,000 clones; 90% to 96% are singletons. The CDR3 contains 15 residues. V shed 4 bases, J shed 0 bases, and the junction held 2 bases outside the gene matches. Germline V gene sequence: CDR1 SGHAT, CDR2 FQNNGV. Study-wide results and caveats: Incompleteness in sorted-subset sequencing, despite large depth, was shown by rarefaction. Some naive CD4 clonotypes, 4% to 6%, turned up in common across four donors.

Sequences were obtained from naive CD4+ T cells sorted from blood. Described subset: CD45RA+ positively selected. V usage is TRBV11-2 and J usage is TRBJ2-2; 7 nucleotides agree with TRBD2. The TCR originated in a woman in her 30s in good health. The CDR3 protein is CASSWTSSNTGELFF. The CDR3 coding sequence is TGTGCCAGCAGCTGGACTAGTTCGAACACCGGGGAGCTGTTTTTT.